Listed below are T cell receptor beta chains from one sample, sequenced in a study of metastatic and nonmetastatic thyroid tumors. MiXCR re-clonotyped the PCR reads for TCRdb. The sample has tens of thousands of clones, approximately 19% seen once. The sequencing input was blood. The receptors here all came from a male donor with papillary thyroid cancer or a benign thyroid nodule (not recorded which). Some clones in this sample may be carry-over from other donors' samples. The CDR3 runs from the conserved cysteine through the conserved F or W. Each record gives: V gene, J gene, clone size, CDR3 protein. Where a row states a size, it is once, few, many or the class of an expanded clone; other rows omit it.

TRBV9,TRBJ2-7,many,CASSVTTSGSYEQYF
TRBV2,TRBJ2-7,NA,CASSERGGPYEQYF
TRBV5-4,TRBJ2-1,NA,CASSLDLDLQGNEQFF
TRBV5-1,TRBJ2-5,many,CASSLAGTSGLRGETQYF
TRBV10-1,TRBJ1-1,many,CARPQGGTEAFF
TRBV18,TRBJ2-1,many,CASSPNFNNEQFF
TRBV15,TRBJ1-5,many,CATSRGQSVYSNQPQHF
TRBV11-1,TRBJ2-2,NA,CASSPGLAGETGELFF
TRBV28,TRBJ2-1,NA,CASSLTSGDESNEQFF
TRBV6-2/TRBV6-3,TRBJ2-1,few,CASSTIGLAGKYNEQFF
TRBV19,TRBJ2-2,NA,CASDPGQGAHGELFF
TRBV20-1,TRBJ2-3,NA,CSASAVRLADTQYF
TRBV11-1,TRBJ2-7,NA,CASSHPGQVFSSYEQYF
TRBV19,TRBJ2-7,few,CASSIGLAGTYEQYF
TRBV9,TRBJ2-7,many,CASSVGTSRIHEQYF
TRBV6-5,TRBJ1-3,few,CASSYFTSSGNTIYF
TRBV5-1,TRBJ2-7,NA,CASRKPTDAYEQYF
TRBV19,TRBJ2-1,many,CASSQDRVNEQFF
TRBV6-1,TRBJ2-3,few,CASSVEAGGQDTQYF
TRBV11-1,TRBJ2-2,many,CASSPLGGNIAGELFF
TRBV11-1,TRBJ2-7,many,CASSPPGPSGVYEQYF
TRBV6-1,TRBJ1-6,few,CATSRRAASGSPLHF
TRBV6-4,TRBJ1-6,NA,CASSDRDNSLLHF
TRBV30,TRBJ2-5,many,CAWRGFQETQYF
TRBV24-1,TRBJ2-3,many,CATSDPTSGEVGDTQYF
TRBV12-3/TRBV12-4,TRBJ1-2,NA,CASSFLDSFDYCYTF
TRBV20-1,TRBJ2-2,many,CSARRLAGGPGELFF
TRBV5-4,TRBJ2-3,few,CASSWGTSGIRSTDTQYF
TRBV6-5,TRBJ2-1,NA,CASSYWSSGDHNEQFF
TRBV27,TRBJ2-7,many,CASSLFEQYF
TRBV15,TRBJ1-2,NA,CANSRLPTDTHYGYTF
TRBV7-6,TRBJ2-3,many,CASSLEGSTDTQYF
TRBV9,TRBJ2-3,many,CASSVAGVSSTDTQYF
TRBV2,TRBJ2-1,medium-sized,CASSEVGTKYNEQFF
TRBV6-1,TRBJ2-7,medium-sized,CASKPGQGAYEQYF
TRBV6-1,TRBJ1-6,few,CASSGDTTGYSPLHF
TRBV19,TRBJ2-6,many,CASAEGVPSGANVLTF